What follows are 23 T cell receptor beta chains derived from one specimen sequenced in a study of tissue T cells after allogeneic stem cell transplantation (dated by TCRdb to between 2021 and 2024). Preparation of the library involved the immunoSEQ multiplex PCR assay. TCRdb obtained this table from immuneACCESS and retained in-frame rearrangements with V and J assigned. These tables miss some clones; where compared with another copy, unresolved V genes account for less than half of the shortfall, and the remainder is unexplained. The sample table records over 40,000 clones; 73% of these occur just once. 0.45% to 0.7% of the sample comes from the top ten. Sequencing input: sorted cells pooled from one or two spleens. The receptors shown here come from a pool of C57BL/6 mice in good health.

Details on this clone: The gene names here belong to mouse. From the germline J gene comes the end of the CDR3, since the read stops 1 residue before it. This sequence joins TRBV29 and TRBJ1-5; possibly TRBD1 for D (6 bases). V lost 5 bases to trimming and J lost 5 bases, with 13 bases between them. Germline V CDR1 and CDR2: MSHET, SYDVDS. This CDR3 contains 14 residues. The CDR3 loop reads CASSPLGGDQAPLF. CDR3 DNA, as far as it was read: TGTGCTAGCAGTCCGCTGGGGGGCGACCAGGCTCCGCTT.

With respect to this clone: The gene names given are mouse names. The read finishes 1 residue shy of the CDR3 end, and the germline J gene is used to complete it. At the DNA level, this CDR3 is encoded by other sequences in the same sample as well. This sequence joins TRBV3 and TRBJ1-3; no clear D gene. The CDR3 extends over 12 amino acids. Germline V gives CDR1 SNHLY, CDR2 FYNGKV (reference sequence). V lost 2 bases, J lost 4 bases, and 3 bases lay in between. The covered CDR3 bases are TGTGCCAGCAGCTTACAGGGAAATACGCTCTAT. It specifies CASSLQGNTLY. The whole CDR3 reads CASSLQGNTLYF.

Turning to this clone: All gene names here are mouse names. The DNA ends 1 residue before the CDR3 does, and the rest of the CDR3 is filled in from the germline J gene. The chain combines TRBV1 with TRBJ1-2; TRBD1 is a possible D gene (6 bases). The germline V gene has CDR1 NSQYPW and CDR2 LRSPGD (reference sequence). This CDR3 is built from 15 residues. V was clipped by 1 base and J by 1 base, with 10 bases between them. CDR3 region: CTCSAGRDKNSDYTF. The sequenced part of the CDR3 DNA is TGCACCTGCAGTGCAGGCCGGGACAAAAACTCCGACTACACC.

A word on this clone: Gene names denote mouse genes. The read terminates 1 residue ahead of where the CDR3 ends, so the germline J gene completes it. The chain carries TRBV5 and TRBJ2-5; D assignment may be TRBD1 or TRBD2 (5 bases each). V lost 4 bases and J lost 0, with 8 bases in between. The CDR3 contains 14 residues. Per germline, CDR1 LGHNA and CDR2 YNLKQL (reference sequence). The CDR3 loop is CASSPRDNQDTQYF. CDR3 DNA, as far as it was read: TGTGCCAGCAGCCCCCGGGACAACCAAGACACCCAGTAC.

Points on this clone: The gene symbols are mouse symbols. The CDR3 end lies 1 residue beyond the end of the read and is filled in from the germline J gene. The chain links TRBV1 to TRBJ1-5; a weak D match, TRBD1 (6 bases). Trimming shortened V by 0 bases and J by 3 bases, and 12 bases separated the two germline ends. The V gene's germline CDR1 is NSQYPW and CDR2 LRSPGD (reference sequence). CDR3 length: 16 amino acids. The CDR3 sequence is CTCSADPGEGNQAPLF. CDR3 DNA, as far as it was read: TGCACCTGCAGTGCAGATCCAGGGGAAGGCAACCAGGCTCCGCTT. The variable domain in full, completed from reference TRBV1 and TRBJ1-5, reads VTLLEQNPRWRLVPRGQAVNLRCILKNSQYPWMSWYQQDLQKQLQWLFTLRSPGDKEVKSLPGADYLATRVTDTELRLQVANMSQGRTLYCTCSADPGEGNQAPLFGEGTRLSVL.

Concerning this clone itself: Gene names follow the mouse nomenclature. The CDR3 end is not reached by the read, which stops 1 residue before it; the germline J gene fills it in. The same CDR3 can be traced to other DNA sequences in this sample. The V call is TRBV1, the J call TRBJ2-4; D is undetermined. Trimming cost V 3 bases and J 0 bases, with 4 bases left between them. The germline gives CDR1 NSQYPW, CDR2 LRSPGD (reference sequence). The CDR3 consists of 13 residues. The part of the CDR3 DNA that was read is TGCACCTGCAGTGCTACTAGTCAAAACACCTTGTAC. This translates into CTCSATSQNTLY. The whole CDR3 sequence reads CTCSATSQNTLYF.

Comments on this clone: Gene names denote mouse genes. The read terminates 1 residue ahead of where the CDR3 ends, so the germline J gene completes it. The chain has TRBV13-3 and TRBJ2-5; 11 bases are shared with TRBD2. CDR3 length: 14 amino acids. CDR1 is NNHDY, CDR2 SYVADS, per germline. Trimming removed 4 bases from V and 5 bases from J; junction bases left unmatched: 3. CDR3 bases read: TGTGCCAGCAGTCCGGACTGGGGGGTAGACACCCAGTAC. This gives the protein CASSPDWGVDTQY. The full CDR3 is CASSPDWGVDTQYF.

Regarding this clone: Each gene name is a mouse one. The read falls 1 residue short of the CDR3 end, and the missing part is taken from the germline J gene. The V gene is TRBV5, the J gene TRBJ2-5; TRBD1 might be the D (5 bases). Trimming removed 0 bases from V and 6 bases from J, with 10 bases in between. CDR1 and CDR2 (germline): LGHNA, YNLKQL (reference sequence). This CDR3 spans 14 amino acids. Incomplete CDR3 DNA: TGTGCCAGCAGCCAAGAAGGGGAGGGGGACACCCAGTAC. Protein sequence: CASSQEGEGDTQY. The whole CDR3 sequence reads CASSQEGEGDTQYF.

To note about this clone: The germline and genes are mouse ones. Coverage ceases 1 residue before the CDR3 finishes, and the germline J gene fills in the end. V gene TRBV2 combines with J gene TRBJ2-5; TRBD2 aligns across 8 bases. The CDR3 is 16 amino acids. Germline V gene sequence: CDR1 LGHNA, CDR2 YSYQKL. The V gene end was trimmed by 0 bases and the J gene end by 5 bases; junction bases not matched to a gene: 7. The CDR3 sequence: CASSQDLAGGRDTQYF. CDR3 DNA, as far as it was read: TGTGCCAGCAGCCAAGATCTGGCTGGGGGGAGAGACACCCAGTAC.

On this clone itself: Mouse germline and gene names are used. CDR3 region: CASSPGTGGFTQYF. Partial CDR3 DNA: TGTGCCAGCAGTCCGGGGACTGGGGGTTTCACCCAGTAC. The V call is TRBV24, the J call TRBJ2-5, with 11 bases fitting TRBD2. The read halts 1 residue ahead of the CDR3 end, with the missing end drawn from the germline J gene. The V segment lost 4 bases and the J segment 8 bases; nucleotides outside the gene matches: 5. CDR3 length: 14 residues. Germline V CDR1 and CDR2: KGHTA, FRNEEI.

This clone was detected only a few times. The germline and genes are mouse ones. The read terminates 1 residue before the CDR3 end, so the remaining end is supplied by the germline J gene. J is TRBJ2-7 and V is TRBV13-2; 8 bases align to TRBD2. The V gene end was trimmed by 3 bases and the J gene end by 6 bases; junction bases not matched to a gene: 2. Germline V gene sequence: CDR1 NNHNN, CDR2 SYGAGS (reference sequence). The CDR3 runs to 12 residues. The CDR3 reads CASGGWGVEQYF. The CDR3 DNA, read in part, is TGTGCCAGCGGTGGCTGGGGGGTTGAACAGTAC.

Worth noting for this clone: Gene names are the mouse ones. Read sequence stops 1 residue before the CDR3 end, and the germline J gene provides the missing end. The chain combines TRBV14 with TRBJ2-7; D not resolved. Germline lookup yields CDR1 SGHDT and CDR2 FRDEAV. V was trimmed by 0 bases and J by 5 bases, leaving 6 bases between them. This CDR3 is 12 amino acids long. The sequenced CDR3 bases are TGTGCCAGCAGTTTCTCGGGAAATGAACAGTAC. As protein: CASSFSGNEQY. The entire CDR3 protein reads CASSFSGNEQYF.

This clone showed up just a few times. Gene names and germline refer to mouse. The CDR3 is CASRGPHEQYF. CDR3 bases read: TGTGCCAGCAGGGGCCCCCATGAACAGTAC. The chain joins TRBV13-1 to TRBJ2-7, with unresolved D. The read gets to within 1 residue of the CDR3 end, and the germline J gene fills in the rest. The germline V and J ends were trimmed by 5 bases and 5 bases, with 8 bases remaining between them. Per germline, CDR1 NSHNY and CDR2 SYGAGN. CDR3 length equals 11 residues.

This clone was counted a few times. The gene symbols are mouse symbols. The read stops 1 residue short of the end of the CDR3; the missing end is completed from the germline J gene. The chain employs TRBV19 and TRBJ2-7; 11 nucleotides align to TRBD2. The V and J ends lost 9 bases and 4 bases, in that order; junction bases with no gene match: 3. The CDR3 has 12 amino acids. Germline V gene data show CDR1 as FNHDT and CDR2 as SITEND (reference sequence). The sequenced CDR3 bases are TGTGCCACCCGGGACTGGGGGTATGAACAGTAC. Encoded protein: CATRDWGYEQY. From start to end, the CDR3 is CATRDWGYEQYF.

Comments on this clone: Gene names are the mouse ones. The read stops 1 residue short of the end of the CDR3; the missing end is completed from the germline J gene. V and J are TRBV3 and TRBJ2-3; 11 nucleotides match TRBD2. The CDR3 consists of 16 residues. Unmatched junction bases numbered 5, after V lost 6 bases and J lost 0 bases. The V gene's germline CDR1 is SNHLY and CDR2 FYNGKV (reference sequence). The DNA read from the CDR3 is TGTGCCAGCAGAAGACTGGGGGGGTCTAGTGCAGAAACGCTGTAT. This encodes CASRRLGGSSAETLY. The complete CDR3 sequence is CASRRLGGSSAETLYF.

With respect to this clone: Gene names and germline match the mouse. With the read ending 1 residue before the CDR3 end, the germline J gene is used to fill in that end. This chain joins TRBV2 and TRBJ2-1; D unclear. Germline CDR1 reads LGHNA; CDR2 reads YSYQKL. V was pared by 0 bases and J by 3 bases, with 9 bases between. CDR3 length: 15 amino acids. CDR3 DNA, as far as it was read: TGTGCCAGCAGCCAAGATAGGGTGCGCTATGCTGAGCAGTTC. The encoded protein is CASSQDRVRYAEQF. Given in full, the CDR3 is CASSQDRVRYAEQFF.

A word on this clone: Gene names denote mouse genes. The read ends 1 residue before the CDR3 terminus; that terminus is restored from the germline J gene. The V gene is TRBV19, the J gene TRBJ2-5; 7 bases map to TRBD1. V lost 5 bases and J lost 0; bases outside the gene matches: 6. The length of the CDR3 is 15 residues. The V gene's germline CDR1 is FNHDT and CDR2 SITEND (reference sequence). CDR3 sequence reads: CASRRTGINQDTQYF. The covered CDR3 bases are TGTGCCAGCAGACGGACAGGTATTAACCAAGACACCCAGTAC.

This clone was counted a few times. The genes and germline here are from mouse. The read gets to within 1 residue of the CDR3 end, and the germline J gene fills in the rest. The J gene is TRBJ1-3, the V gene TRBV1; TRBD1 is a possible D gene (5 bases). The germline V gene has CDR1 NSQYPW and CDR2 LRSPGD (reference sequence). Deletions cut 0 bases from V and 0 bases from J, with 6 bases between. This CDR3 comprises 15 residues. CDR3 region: CTCSAEGRSGNTLYF. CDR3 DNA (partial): TGCACCTGCAGTGCAGAGGGACGTTCTGGAAATACGCTCTAT.

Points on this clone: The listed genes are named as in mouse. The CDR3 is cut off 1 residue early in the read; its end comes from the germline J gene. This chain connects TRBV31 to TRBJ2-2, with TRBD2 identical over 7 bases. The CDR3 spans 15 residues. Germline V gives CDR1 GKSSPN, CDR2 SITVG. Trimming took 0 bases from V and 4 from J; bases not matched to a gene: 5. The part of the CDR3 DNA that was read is TGTGCCTGGAGTCTAGTGGGGGGAGGCACCGGGCAGCTCTAC. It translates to CAWSLVGGGTGQLY. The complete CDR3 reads CAWSLVGGGTGQLYF.

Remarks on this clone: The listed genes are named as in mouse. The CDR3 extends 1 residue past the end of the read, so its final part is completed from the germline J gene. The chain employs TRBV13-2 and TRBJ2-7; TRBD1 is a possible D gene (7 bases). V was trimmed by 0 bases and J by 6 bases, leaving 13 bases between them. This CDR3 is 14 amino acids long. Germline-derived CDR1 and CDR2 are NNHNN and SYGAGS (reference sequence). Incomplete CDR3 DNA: TGTGCCAGCGGTGATGCAAGGGGGCGCGGTGAACAGTAC. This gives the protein CASGDARGRGEQY. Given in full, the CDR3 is CASGDARGRGEQYF.

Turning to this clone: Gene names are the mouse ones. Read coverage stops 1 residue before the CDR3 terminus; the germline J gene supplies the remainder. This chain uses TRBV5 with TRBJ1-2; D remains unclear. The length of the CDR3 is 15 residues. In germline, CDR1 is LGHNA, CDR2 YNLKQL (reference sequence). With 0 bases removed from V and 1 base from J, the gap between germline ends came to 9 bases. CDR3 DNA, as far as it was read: TGTGCCAGCAGCCAAGATCTTCACAAAAACTCCGACTACACC. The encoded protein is CASSQDLHKNSDYT. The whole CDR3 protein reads CASSQDLHKNSDYTF.

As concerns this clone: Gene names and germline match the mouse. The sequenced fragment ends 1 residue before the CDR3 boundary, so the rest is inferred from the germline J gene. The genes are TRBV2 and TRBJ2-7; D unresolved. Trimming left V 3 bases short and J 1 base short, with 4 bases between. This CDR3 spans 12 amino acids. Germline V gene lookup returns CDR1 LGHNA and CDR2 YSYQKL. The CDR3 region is CASSQLSYEQYF. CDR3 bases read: TGTGCCAGCAGCCAGCTTTCCTATGAACAGTAC.

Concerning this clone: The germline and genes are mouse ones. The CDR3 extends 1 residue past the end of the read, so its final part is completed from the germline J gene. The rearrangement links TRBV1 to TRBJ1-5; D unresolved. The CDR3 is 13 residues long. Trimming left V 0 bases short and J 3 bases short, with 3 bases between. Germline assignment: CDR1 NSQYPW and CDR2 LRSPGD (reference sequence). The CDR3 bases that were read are TGCACCTGCAGTGCAGAACGCAACCAGGCTCCGCTT. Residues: CTCSAERNQAPL. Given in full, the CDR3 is CTCSAERNQAPLF.